One sample yielded the 12 T cell receptor beta chains listed below, sequenced in a study of blood T cell repertoires in COVID-19 (TCRdb year 2020). Preparation of the library involved the immunoSEQ multiplex PCR assay. The clones in this table, taken by TCRdb from immuneACCESS, are in-frame only. Not every clone is retained; where verified, under half of the shortfall comes from an unresolved V gene, and the cause of the rest is unknown. The table for this sample lists tens of thousands of clones; about 90% of them were counted only once. The leading ten clones occupy around 10% of the sample. The sequenced material came from peripheral blood. These receptors were collected from a human donor with acute or convalescent COVID-19. The donor label of this sample is uncertain.

The CDR3: CASSLVGGQGANTGELFF. CDR3 sequence (DNA): TGTGCCAGCAGCTTAGTAGGGGGGCAGGGGGCCAACACCGGGGAGCTGTTTTTT. This chain uses TRBV11-2 with TRBJ2-2, with 8 bases aligning to TRBD1. Trimming cost V 1 base and J 2 bases; bases outside gene matches: 9. Looked up from germline, CDR1 is SGHAT and CDR2 is FQNNGV. The CDR3 runs 18 residues.

The DNA for the CDR3 is TGTGCCAGCAGTTCAGCGGACCGAAACACCATATATTTT. Its translation is CASSSADRNTIYF. The V gene is TRBV27, the J gene TRBJ1-3, with D unclear. The ends were cut back, 4 bases at V and 5 bases at J, with 9 bases in the middle. Germline V gene data show CDR1 as MNHEY and CDR2 as SMNVEV (reference sequence). The CDR3 totals 13 residues.

DNA for the CDR3: TGTGCCACCAGTGACGGGACTAGCGGTCCCTACGAGCAGTACTTC. Protein sequence: CATSDGTSGPYEQYF. The chain joins TRBV24-1 to TRBJ2-7; TRBD2 agrees at 11 bases. Looked up from germline, CDR1 is KGHDR and CDR2 is SFDVKD. This CDR3 spans 15 amino acids. V was pared by 4 bases and J by 2 bases, with 3 bases of the junction left unmatched.

The gene calls are TRBV10-3 and TRBJ1-1, with TRBD1 matching over 8 bases. Germline V gene data show CDR1 as ENHRY and CDR2 as SYGVKD. The trim removed 4 bases at V and 1 base at J, leaving 8 bases unmatched. This CDR3 comprises 16 residues. The CDR3 bases are TGTGCCATCAGTGCCCAGGGGGCCCAAGGGAACACTGAAGCTTTCTTT. Translated: CAISAQGAQGNTEAFF.

The genes are TRBV9 and TRBJ2-3; 9 bases align to TRBD2. CDR1 and CDR2 (germline): SGDLS, YYNGEE. There are 16 residues in the CDR3. Trimming removed 4 bases from V and 5 bases from J; junction bases left unmatched: 11. This chain's CDR3 is CASSLSAGGLGDTQYF. Written as DNA, the CDR3 is TGTGCCAGCAGCCTAAGCGCGGGAGGGCTGGGAGATACGCAGTATTTT.

This chain links TRBV11-3 with TRBJ2-7; maybe TRBD1 (6 bases). Trimming pared 5 bases from V and 3 bases from J, leaving 11 bases between. The germline V gene has CDR1 SGHNT and CDR2 YENEEA. The CDR3 consists of 13 residues. CDR3 DNA: TGTGCCAGCAGCGCCCGGACAGACTACGAGCAGTACTTC. Protein sequence: CASSARTDYEQYF.

This chain uses TRBV12-3 or TRBV12-4 with TRBJ2-7; the match to TRBD2 covers 7 bases. J lost 6 bases, V lost 9 bases, and 11 bases had no gene match. The CDR3 loop spans 13 amino acids. CDR3 nucleotides: TGTGCCAGTTCTATGTGGGGGGGAAGCGAGCAGTACTTC. It encodes CASSMWGGSEQYF.

The V call is TRBV5-1, the J call TRBJ2-7; D possibly corresponds to TRBD1 (5 bases). V was trimmed by 5 bases and J by 1 base, leaving 13 bases between them. This CDR3 comprises 14 residues. Germline CDR1 is SGHRS and CDR2 is YFSETQ. CDR3 sequence reads: CASRPSQGSYEQYF. The CDR3 DNA reads as TGCGCCAGCAGGCCTTCTCAGGGATCCTACGAGCAGTACTTC.

CDR3 sequence: CATSRDRGPAQGETQYF. DNA of the CDR3: TGTGCCACCAGCAGAGATCGGGGTCCAGCCCAAGGGGAGACCCAGTACTTC. The chain is built from TRBV15 and TRBJ2-5, with D possibly being TRBD2 (5 bases). V was pared by 0 bases and J by 5 bases, with 19 bases between. Germline V lookup: CDR1 LNHNV, CDR2 YYDKDF (reference sequence). The length of the CDR3 is 17 residues.

This clone appeared a single time. The chain employs TRBV4-1 and TRBJ1-1; no clear D. The CDR3 is made up of 13 amino acids. Trimming took off 10 bases at V and 1 base at J, with 13 bases between the two ends. Per the germline V gene, CDR1 is MGHRA and CDR2 is YSYEKL. The CDR3: CATHQEGNTEAFF. CDR3 DNA sequence: TGCGCCACGCACCAAGAGGGGAACACTGAAGCTTTCTTT.

The chain carries TRBV25-1 and TRBJ2-3; D possibly corresponds to TRBD1 (5 bases). The CDR3 totals 15 residues. Trimming removed 2 bases from V and 4 bases from J, with 13 bases in between. The germline V gene encodes CDR1 MGHDK and CDR2 SYGVNS. For the CDR3, the DNA is TGTGCCAGCAGTGAAGACAGACCTGGGTCAGATACGCAGTATTTT. This codes for CASSEDRPGSDTQYF. The whole variable domain, filled in from reference TRBV25-1 and TRBJ2-3, reads EADIYQTPRYLVIGTGKKITLECSQTMGHDKMYWYQQDPGMELHLIHYSYGVNSTEKGDLSSESTVSRIRTEHFPLTLESARPSHTSQYLCASSEDRPGSDTQYFGPGTRLTVL.

This clone was counted between two and nine times. The chain links TRBV28 to TRBJ1-5, with D maybe TRBD1 (5 bases). Germline-derived CDR1 and CDR2 are MDHEN and SYDVKM. The V end was cut by 3 bases, the J end by 0 bases, with 12 bases between. The CDR3 loop spans 16 amino acids. This chain's CDR3 is CASSFAGRSSNQPQHF. CDR3 bases: TGTGCCAGCAGTTTTGCAGGGCGGTCTAGCAATCAGCCCCAGCATTTT.